The clone carrying this T cell receptor (beta chain) was detected only a few times. Its antigen is currently unknown. This entry is derived from a study of beta chain features in type 1 diabetes. Study-wide results and caveats: For patients, the naive, central memory and Treg TCRB repertoires appeared more alike than for healthy donors. These data did not resolve whether HLA type affects TCRB rearrangement. A possible short-template PCR bias applies equally to patients and controls.

Expressed TCRB transcripts were sequenced because the entire RNA isolate underwent reverse transcription. The assay was immunoSEQ multiplex PCR, and TCRdb's table has in-frame clones only and misses some. The sample lists over 300,000 clones; less than 10% were seen once. Averaging around 120 mL, one heparinised blood draw came from each individual donor. V was clipped by 5 bases and J by 2 bases, with 13 bases between them. The germline V gene has CDR1 SEHNR and CDR2 FQNEAQ (reference sequence). This CDR3 contains 15 residues. Sequencing used central memory CD4+ T cells from blood. This chain joins TRBV7-9 and TRBJ2-1; D possibly corresponds to TRBD2 (7 bases). This clonotype originated in a woman aged 18-29 years in good health. CDR3 sequence reads: CASSPSGTPYNEQFF. The CDR3 nucleotides are TGTGCCAGCAGCCCAAGCGGGACACCCTACAATGAGCAGTTCTTC.